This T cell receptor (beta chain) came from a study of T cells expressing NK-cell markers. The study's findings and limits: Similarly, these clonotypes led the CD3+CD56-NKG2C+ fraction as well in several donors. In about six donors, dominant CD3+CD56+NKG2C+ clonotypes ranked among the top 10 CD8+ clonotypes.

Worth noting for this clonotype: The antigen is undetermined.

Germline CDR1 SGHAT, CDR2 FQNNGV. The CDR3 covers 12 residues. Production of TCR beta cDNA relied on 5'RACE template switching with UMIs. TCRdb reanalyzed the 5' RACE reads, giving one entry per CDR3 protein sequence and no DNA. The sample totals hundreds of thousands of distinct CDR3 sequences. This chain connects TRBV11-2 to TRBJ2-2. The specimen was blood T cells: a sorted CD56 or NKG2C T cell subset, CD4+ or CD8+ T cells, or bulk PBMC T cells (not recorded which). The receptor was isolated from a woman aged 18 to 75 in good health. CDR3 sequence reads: CASSPWGGELFF.